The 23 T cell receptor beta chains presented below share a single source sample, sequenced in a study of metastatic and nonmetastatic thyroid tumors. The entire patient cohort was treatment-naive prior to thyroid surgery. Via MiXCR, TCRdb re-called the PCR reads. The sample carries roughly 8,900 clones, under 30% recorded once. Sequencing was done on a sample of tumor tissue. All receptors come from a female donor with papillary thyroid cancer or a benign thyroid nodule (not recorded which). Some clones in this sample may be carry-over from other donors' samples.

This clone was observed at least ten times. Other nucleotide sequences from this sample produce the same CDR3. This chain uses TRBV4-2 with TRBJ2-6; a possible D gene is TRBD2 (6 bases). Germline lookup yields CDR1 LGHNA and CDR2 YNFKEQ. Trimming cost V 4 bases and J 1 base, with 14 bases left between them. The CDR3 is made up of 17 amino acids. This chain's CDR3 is CASSPWEVSSGANVLTF. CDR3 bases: TGTGCCAGCAGCCCGTGGGAGGTGTCATCTGGGGCCAACGTCCTGACTTTC.

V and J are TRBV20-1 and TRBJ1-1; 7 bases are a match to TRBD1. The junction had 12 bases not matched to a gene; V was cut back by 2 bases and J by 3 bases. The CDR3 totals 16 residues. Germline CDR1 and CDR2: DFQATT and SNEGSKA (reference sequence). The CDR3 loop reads CSARSTGTAGDTEAFF. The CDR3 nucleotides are TGCAGTGCTAGATCTACAGGGACAGCTGGTGACACTGAAGCTTTCTTT.

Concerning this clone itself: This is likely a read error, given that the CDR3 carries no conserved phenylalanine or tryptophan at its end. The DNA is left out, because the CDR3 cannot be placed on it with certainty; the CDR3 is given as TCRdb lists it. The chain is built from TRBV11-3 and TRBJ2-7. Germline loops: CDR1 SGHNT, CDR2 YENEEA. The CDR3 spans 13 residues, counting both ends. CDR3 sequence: CASSSRAFHEHYL.

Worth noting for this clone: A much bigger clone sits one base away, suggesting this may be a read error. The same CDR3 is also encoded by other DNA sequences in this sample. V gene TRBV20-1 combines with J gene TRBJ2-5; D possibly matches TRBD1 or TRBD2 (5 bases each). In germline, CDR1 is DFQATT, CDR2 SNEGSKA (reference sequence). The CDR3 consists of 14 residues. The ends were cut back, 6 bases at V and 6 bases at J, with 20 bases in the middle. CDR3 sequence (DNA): TGCAGTGCCCTAAGGCAGAGGGGAGCGAAGACCCAGTACTTC. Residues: CSALRQRGAKTQYF.

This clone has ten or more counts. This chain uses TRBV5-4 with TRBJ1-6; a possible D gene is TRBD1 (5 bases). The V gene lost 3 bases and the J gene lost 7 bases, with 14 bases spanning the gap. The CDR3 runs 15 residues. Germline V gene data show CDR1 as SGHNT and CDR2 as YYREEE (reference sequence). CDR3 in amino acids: CASSSFGGANSPLHF. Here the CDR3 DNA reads TGTGCCAGCAGCTCGTTCGGCGGGGCCAATTCACCCCTCCACTTT.

The CDR3 loop is CASSQVQASSGANVLTF. DNA of the CDR3: TGTGCCAGCAGCCAAGTTCAGGCAAGCTCTGGGGCCAACGTCCTGACTTTC. This sequence joins TRBV4-2 and TRBJ2-6; no clear D gene. This CDR3 comprises 17 residues. Trimming took 1 base from V and 0 from J, leaving 10 bases between them. CDR1 and CDR2 (germline): LGHNA, YNFKEQ.

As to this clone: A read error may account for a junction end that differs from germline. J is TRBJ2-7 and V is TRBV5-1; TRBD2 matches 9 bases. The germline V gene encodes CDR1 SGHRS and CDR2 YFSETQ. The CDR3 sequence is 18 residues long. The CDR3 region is CASSPETGGRASPYEQYF. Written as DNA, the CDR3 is TGCGCCAGCAGCCCGGAGACTGGCGGGAGGGCCTCCCCCTATGAGCAGTACTTC.

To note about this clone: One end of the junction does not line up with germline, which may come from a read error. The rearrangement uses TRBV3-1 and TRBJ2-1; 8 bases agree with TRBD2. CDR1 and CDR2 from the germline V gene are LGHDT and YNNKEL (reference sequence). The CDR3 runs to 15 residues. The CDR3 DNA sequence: TGTGCCAGCAGACCGGGACTAGGGGACTACAACGAGCAGTTCTTC. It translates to CASRPGLGDYNEQFF.

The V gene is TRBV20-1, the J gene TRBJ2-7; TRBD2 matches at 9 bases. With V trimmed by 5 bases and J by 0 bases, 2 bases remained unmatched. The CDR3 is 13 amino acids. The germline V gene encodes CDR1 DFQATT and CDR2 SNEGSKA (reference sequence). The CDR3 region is CSAHSGSSYEQYF. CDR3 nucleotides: TGCAGTGCTCATAGCGGGAGCTCCTACGAGCAGTACTTC.

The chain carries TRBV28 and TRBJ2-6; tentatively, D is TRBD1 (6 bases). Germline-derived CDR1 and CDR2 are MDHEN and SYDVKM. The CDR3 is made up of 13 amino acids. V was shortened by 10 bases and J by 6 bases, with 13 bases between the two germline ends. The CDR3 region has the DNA TGTGCCACCCAAGGGGGTGTGGCCAACGTCCTGACTTTC. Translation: CATQGGVANVLTF. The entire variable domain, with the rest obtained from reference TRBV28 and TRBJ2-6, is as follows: DVKVTQSSRYLVKRTGEKVFLECVQDMDHENMFWYRQDPGLGLRLIYFSYDVKMKEKGDIPEGYSVSREKKERFSLILESASTNQTSMYLCATQGGVANVLTFGAGSRLTVL.

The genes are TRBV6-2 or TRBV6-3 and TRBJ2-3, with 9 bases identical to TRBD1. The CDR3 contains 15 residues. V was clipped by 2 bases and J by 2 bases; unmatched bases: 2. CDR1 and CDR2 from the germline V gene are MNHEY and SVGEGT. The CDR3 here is CASSYGTGITDTQYF. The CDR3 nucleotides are TGTGCCAGCAGTTACGGGACAGGGATCACAGATACGCAGTATTTT.

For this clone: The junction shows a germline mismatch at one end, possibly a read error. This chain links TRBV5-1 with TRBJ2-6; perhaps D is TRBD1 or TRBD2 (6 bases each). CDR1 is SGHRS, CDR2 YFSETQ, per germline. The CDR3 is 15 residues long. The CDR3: CASSLWGAGPNVLTF. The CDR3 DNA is TGCGCCAGCAGCTTGTGGGGGGCTGGGCCCAACGTCCTGACTTTC.

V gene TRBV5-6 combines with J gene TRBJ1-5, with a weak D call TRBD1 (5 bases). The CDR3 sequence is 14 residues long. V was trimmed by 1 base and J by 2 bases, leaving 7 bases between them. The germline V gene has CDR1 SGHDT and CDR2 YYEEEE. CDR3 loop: CASSLWGGNQPQHF. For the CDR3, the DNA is TGTGCCAGCAGCTTGTGGGGGGGCAATCAGCCCCAGCATTTT.

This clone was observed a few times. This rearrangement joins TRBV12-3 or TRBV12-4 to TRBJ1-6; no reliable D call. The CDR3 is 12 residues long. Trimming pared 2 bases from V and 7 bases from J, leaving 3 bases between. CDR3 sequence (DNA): TGTGCCAGCAGTTTACGGAATTCACCCCTCCACTTT. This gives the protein CASSLRNSPLHF.

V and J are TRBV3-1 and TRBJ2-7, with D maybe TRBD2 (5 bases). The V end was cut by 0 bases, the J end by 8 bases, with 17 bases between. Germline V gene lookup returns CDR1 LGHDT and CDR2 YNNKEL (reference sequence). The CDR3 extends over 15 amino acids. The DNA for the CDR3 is TGTGCCAGCAGCCAAGATCCCCGGGAACTAAGGAAGCAGTACTTC. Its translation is CASSQDPRELRKQYF.

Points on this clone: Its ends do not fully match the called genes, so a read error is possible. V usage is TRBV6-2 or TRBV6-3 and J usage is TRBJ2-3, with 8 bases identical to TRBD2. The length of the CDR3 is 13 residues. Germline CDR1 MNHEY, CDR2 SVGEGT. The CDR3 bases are TGTGCCAGCAGTTACTCGTTTCAAGCGGGAGAGGGGTTT. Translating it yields CASSYSFQAGEGF.

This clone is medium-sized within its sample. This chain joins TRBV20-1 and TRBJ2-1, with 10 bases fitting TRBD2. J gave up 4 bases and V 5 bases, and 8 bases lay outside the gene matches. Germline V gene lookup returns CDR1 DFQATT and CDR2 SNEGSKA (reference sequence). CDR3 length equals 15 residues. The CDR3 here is CSAPVSGRSYNEQFF. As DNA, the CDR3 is TGCAGTGCTCCAGTTAGCGGGAGGTCGTACAATGAGCAGTTCTTC.

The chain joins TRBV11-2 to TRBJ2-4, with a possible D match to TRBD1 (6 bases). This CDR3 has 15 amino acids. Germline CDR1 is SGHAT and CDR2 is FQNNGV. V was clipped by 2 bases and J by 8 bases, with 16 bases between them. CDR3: CASSLSPGVRDIQYF. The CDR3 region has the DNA TGTGCCAGCAGCTTATCGCCAGGGGTAAGGGACATTCAGTACTTC. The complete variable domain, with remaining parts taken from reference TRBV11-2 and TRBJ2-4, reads EAGVAQSPRYKIIEKRQSVAFWCNPISGHATLYWYQQILGQGPKLLIQFQNNGVVDDSQLPKDRFSAERLKGVDSTLKIQPAKLEDSAVYLCASSLSPGVRDIQYFGAGTRLSVL.

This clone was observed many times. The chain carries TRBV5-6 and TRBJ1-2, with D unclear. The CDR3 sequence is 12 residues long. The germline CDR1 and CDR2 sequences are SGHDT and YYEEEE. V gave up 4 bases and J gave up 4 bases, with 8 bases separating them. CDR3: CASSQDGYGYTF. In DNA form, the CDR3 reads TGTGCCAGCAGCCAGGACGGCTATGGCTACACCTTC.

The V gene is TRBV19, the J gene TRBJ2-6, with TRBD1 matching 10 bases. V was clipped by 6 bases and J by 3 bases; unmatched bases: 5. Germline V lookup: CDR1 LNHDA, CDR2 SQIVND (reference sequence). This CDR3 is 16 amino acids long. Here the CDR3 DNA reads TGTGCCAGTAGGGGACAGGGGACTTTTGGGGCCAACGTCCTGACTTTC. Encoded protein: CASRGQGTFGANVLTF. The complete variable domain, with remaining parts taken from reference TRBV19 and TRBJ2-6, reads DGGITQSPKYLFRKEGQNVTLSCEQNLNHDAMYWYRQDPGQGLRLIYYSQIVNDFQKGDIAEGYSVSREKKESFPLTVTSAQKNPTAFYLCASRGQGTFGANVLTFGAGSRLTVL.

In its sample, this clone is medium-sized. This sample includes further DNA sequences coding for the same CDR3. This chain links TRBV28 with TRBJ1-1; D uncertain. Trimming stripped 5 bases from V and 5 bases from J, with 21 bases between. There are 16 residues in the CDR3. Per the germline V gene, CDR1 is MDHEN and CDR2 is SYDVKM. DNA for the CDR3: TGTGCCAGCAGTCCCGGTAAAGGAGATTGGAGGACTGAAGCTTTCTTT. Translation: CASSPGKGDWRTEAFF. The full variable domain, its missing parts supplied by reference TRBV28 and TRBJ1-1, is DVKVTQSSRYLVKRTGEKVFLECVQDMDHENMFWYRQDPGLGLRLIYFSYDVKMKEKGDIPEGYSVSREKKERFSLILESASTNQTSMYLCASSPGKGDWRTEAFFGQGTRLTVV.

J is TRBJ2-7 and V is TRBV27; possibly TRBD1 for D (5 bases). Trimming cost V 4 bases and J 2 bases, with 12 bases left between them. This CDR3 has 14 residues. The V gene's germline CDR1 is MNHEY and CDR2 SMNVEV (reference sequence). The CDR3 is CASSSTDSTYEQYF. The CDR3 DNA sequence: TGTGCCAGCAGTTCCACCGACAGCACCTACGAGCAGTACTTC.

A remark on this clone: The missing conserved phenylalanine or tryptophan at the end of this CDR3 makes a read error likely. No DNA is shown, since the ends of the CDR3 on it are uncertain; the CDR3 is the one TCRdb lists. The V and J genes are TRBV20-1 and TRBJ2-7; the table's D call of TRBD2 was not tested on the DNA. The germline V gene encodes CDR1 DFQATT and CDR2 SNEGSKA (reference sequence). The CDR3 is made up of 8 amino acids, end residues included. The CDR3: CSARDIAG.